Detailed here is one T cell receptor beta chain. What antigen it recognizes has not been identified. Qualities for individual bases were not recorded, and no much larger clone is one base off. TCRbeta CDR3 regions were amplified from genomic DNA by means of the immunoSEQ Assay, a bias-controlled multiplex PCR. Turning to the authors' computational methods: Within the assay, amplification of reference gene primers was used to estimate how many nucleated cells each sample contained. To quantify the absolute abundance of each unique TCRbeta CDR3 rearrangement, sequence reads were collapsed and filtered. For each sample, productive Simpson clonality was calculated by taking the square root of Simpson's diversity index across productive rearrangements. TCRdb limited this immuneACCESS table to in-frame rearrangements with V and J called. A share of clones is missing; checked studies link under half to unresolved V genes, and the rest is unexplained. The V and J calls and the clone size are those of that table, but D and trimming were determined from the DNA. This sample is represented by 90,000 to 150,000 clones; around 89% of them were singletons. In total, the top ten clones hold approximately 28% of the sample.

This specimen belongs to a study of blood T cell repertoires in COVID-19 (dated by TCRdb to the early 2020s). Regarding the study in general: The collaborator samples originated in the United States, Italy and Spain and spanned the acute and convalescent phases of COVID-19. Samples were obtained from the ongoing ImmuneRACE study (first 160 participants) and from some 1,200 subjects provided by 6 global collaborators. HLA class I and class II types, where available, came from metadata supplied by the sample provider rather than from assay-based typing. The prospective study material was composed of cDNA or gDNA derived from T cells, B-cell-depleted T cells, or PBMCs. The dataset comprised deeply sampled blood TCRbeta repertoires from subjects exposed to, actively infected with, or recovered from COVID-19. A de-identified subject ID, COVID-19 status, age in years and sex were almost always included in the sample metadata. The repertoires were released in a freely available public database intended as a resource for research on the immune response to SARS-CoV-2.

Results and caveats for the whole study, not just this receptor: How much clinical and demographic metadata was included differed by source and by participant, and the metadata was provided uncurated.

Each collaborating institution followed its own protocols to collect whole blood in K2EDTA tubes. Collaborator samples were shipped for TCRbeta analysis as frozen whole blood, isolated PBMCs, or DNA extracted from either sample type. Compared with germline, V lacks 5 bases and J lacks 4 bases; bases without a gene match: 12. Based on the germline V gene, the CDR1 and CDR2 sequences are MDHEN and SYDVKM. The CDR3 runs 16 residues from the cysteine to the phenylalanine. Only CDR3 DNA remains: 48 bases, in frame from the first base. The sequenced sample was peripheral blood. The rearranged chain carries TRBV28 and TRBJ1-2, with TRBD1 matching 8 junction bases. The receptor's source is a man in his 70s with active or convalescent COVID-19. The CDR3 corresponds to CASSPPTPGGAYGYTF. At the DNA level, the sequence is TGTGCCAGCAGTCCCCCTACCCCAGGGGGCGCCTATGGCTACACCTTC.